This TCR beta chain was profiled in a study of CD8+ T cells in alopecia areata. Study details: Patients in the treated group were given tofacitinib by mouth, 5 to 10 mg twice a day.

Study observations and caveats: Affected lesional scalp, above all in alopecia totalis/universalis, was more clonal than normal scalp.

V lost 3 bases to trimming and J lost 5 bases, with 12 bases between them. The CDR3 loop spans 13 amino acids. CDR1 and CDR2 from the germline V gene are SGDLS and YYNGEE. This clone was counted once. Its antigen is currently unknown. In each case, RNA was isolated and then reverse transcribed into cDNA as the sequencing template. Repertoires were generated with immunoSEQ multiplex PCR, while TCRdb's copy carries only in-frame clones and drops some. Of some 130,000 clones listed, more than 40% are singletons. The chain links TRBV9 to TRBJ2-7; D possibly matches TRBD1 or TRBD2 (6 bases each). The receptor was derived from a human donor with alopecia areata. This specimen was CD8+ T cells sorted from blood, taken at week 0. This CDR3 reads CASSGGGIDEQYF. The DNA for the CDR3 is TGTGCCAGCAGCGGAGGGGGGATAGACGAGCAGTACTTC.